Shown below are 16 T cell receptor beta chains from a single sample sequenced in a study of shared clonotypes between healthy human individuals. TCRdb keeps only in-frame clones here, not all; method: immunoSEQ multiplex PCR. Of 530,000 or so clones listed, about 79% are singletons. Sequencing was performed on PBMCs. The receptors stem from a woman aged 40 to 50 in good health. Some clones in this sample may be carry-over from other donors' samples.

This chain links TRBV4-2 with TRBJ1-2; 8 bases fit TRBD1. From germline, CDR1 is LGHNA and CDR2 YNFKEQ. The CDR3 loop spans 14 amino acids. J lost 5 bases, V lost 2 bases, and 4 bases had no gene match. The CDR3 DNA is TGTGCCAGCAGCCAACAGGGGGCAAGTTATGGCTACACCTTC. Protein: CASSQQGASYGYTF.

The gene calls are TRBV28 and TRBJ1-5; possible D gene TRBD1, 5 bases. The CDR3 totals 15 residues. Germline V gives CDR1 MDHEN, CDR2 SYDVKM. Trimming took 6 bases from V and 2 from J, leaving 14 bases between them. For the CDR3, the DNA is TGTGCCAGCAGGGGGACGGGGCGAGGCAATCAGCCCCAGCATTTT. Encoded protein: CASRGTGRGNQPQHF.

The chain carries TRBV7-2 and TRBJ1-3, with 12 bases matching TRBD1. CDR3 length: 19 residues. CDR1 is SGHTA and CDR2 is FQGNSA in the germline V gene. V lost 5 bases, J lost 0 bases, and 11 bases stayed unmatched. CDR3 DNA sequence: TGTGCCAGCAGCCCCCAAACCGGGACAGGGGGCCCCTCTGGAAACACCATATATTTT. Protein sequence: CASSPQTGTGGPSGNTIYF.

The V call is TRBV7-8, the J call TRBJ1-1; TRBD1 matches at 8 bases. Germline CDR1 is SGHVS and CDR2 is FQNEAQ. This CDR3 is built from 15 residues. Losses at the gene ends were 5 bases for V and 10 bases for J; bases not matched to a gene: 15. The CDR3 here is CASSSQGALGVVAFF. The CDR3 DNA reads TGTGCCAGCAGCAGCCAGGGGGCTTTGGGTGTTGTAGCTTTCTTT.

This chain links TRBV30 with TRBJ1-1, with D hard to call. The CDR3 is 13 residues long. Germline lookup yields CDR1 GTSNPN and CDR2 SVGIG (reference sequence). Trimming took 3 bases from V and 0 from J, leaving 8 bases between them. CDR3 residues: CAWSAGVNTEAFF. The CDR3 DNA follows: TGTGCCTGGAGCGCCGGGGTGAACACTGAAGCTTTCTTT.

The chain joins TRBV5-1 to TRBJ2-5; D unresolved. Per the germline V gene, CDR1 is SGHRS and CDR2 is YFSETQ. The CDR3 extends over 14 amino acids. Deletions cut 0 bases from V and 4 bases from J, with 10 bases between. CDR3 bases: TGCGCCAGCAGCTTGGGGGTCCCCGGAGAGACCCAGTACTTC. Translated: CASSLGVPGETQYF. Drawing the rest from reference TRBV5-1 and TRBJ2-5, the complete variable domain is KAGVTQTPRYLIKTRGQQVTLSCSPISGHRSVSWYQQTPGQGLQFLFEYFSETQRNKGNFPGRFSGRQFSNSRSEMNVSTLELGDSALYLCASSLGVPGETQYFGPGTRLLVL.

The V call is TRBV10-2, the J call TRBJ2-7; D is possibly TRBD2 (5 bases). Germline CDR1 and CDR2: WSHSY and SAAADI. The CDR3 runs to 15 residues. The V gene lost 7 bases and the J gene lost 0 bases, with 16 bases spanning the gap. DNA of the CDR3: TGCGCCAGCAATCCCTCCGGGATCATCTCCTACGAGCAGTACTTC. Translation gives CASNPSGIISYEQYF.

This clone was seen more than once but under ten times. V gene TRBV5-4 combines with J gene TRBJ1-2; D not resolved. V lost 5 bases and J 7 bases, leaving 15 bases between the germline ends. Per the germline V gene, CDR1 is SGHNT and CDR2 is YYREEE (reference sequence). The length of the CDR3 is 13 residues. The CDR3 coding sequence is TGTGCCAGCAGTTCCAGGTTCGCGGGTGGCTACACCTTC. Its translation: CASSSRFAGGYTF. The complete variable domain, with remaining parts taken from reference TRBV5-4 and TRBJ1-2, reads ETGVTQSPTHLIKTRGQQVTLRCSSQSGHNTVSWYQQALGQGPQFIFQYYREEENGRGNFPPRFSGLQFPNYSSELNVNALELDDSALYLCASSSRFAGGYTFGSGTRLTVV.

This clone was counted only a few times. The CDR3 DNA sequence: TGTGCCAGCAGTGAAGACAGGGTGTATGGCTACACCTTC. Its protein is CASSEDRVYGYTF. The chain carries TRBV2 and TRBJ1-2; a weak D match, TRBD1 (6 bases). CDR1 and CDR2 from the germline V gene are SNHLY and FYNNEI. The CDR3 spans 13 residues. Trimming pared 1 base from V and 5 bases from J, leaving 8 bases between.

The chain recombines TRBV5-4 with TRBJ2-1; TRBD2 might be the D (5 bases). V was pared by 4 bases and J by 0 bases, with 11 bases between. The CDR3 is made up of 15 amino acids. Germline V CDR1 and CDR2: SGHNT, YYREEE (reference sequence). CDR3: CASSLLRDSYNEQFF. The CDR3 DNA sequence: TGTGCCAGCAGCCTTCTTCGGGACTCCTACAATGAGCAGTTCTTC.

The chain carries TRBV15 and TRBJ2-3, with 9 bases lining up with TRBD2. This CDR3 comprises 16 residues. J lost 4 bases, V lost 8 bases, and 13 bases had no gene match. Germline assignment: CDR1 LNHNV and CDR2 YYDKDF (reference sequence). CDR3 sequence: CATAGLAGDPSDTQYF. The CDR3 DNA reads TGTGCCACCGCGGGGTTAGCGGGAGACCCCTCAGATACGCAGTATTTT.

This clone has just one count. The rearrangement uses TRBV7-2 and TRBJ1-4; no definite D call. The CDR3 is made up of 15 amino acids. V was trimmed by 1 base and J by 8 bases, leaving 14 bases between them. Germline CDR1 and CDR2: SGHTA and FQGNSA. CDR3 DNA: TGTGCCAGCAGCTTAGATTCTCGTGGTGGAGAAAAACTGTTTTTT. This codes for CASSLDSRGGEKLFF.

The chain joins TRBV28 to TRBJ1-2, with 9 nucleotides matching TRBD1. The V gene's germline CDR1 is MDHEN and CDR2 SYDVKM. CDR3 length: 13 residues. With V trimmed by 6 bases and J by 7 bases, 6 bases remained unmatched. The CDR3 region is CASRTGGDSGYTF. In nucleotides, the CDR3 is TGTGCCAGCAGGACAGGGGGAGACAGTGGCTACACCTTC.

This chain connects TRBV7-9 to TRBJ1-2; D is uncertain. CDR3 size: 13 residues. Germline V lookup: CDR1 SEHNR, CDR2 FQNEAQ (reference sequence). V was pared by 3 bases and J by 7 bases, with 12 bases between. The CDR3 is CASSLGRLSGYTF. The DNA for the CDR3 is TGTGCCAGCAGCTTGGGCAGACTTAGTGGCTACACCTTC.

V and J are TRBV5-1 and TRBJ1-1; 7 bases align to TRBD1. Trimming removed 3 bases from V and 5 bases from J; junction bases left unmatched: 4. The CDR3 totals 13 residues. Germline V lookup: CDR1 SGHRS, CDR2 YFSETQ. The CDR3 is CASSYTGETEAFF. CDR3 DNA sequence: TGCGCCAGCAGCTATACAGGGGAGACTGAAGCTTTCTTT.

V and J are TRBV4-1 and TRBJ2-5; tentatively, D is TRBD2 (6 bases). The CDR3 has 15 residues. Trimming pared 3 bases from V and 5 bases from J, leaving 16 bases between. Germline V gene lookup returns CDR1 MGHRA and CDR2 YSYEKL. CDR3 bases: TGCGCCAGCAGCCAGGAAAGACTAGTTAGGGAGACCCAGTACTTC. Encoded protein: CASSQERLVRETQYF.